Following are 30 T cell receptor beta chains from one sample sequenced in a study of shared clonotypes between healthy human individuals. Repertoires were generated with immunoSEQ multiplex PCR, while TCRdb's copy carries only in-frame clones and drops some. Among around 980,000 clones listed, about 80% were seen once. Source material: memory CD4+ T cells from PBMCs. This sample's subset: CD45RA-negative fraction. The receptor source for this set is a man aged 18 to 29 in good health. Some clones in this sample may be carry-over from other donors' samples.

The chain is built from TRBV5-1 and TRBJ1-1, with no clear D. Germline values: CDR1 SGHRS, CDR2 YFSETQ. This CDR3 region has 15 residues. Trimming stripped 1 base from V and 5 bases from J, with 15 bases between. The chain's CDR3 is CASSLFGQTGTEAFF. The CDR3 bases are TGCGCCAGCAGCTTGTTTGGGCAGACTGGGACTGAAGCTTTCTTT.

For this clone: A single base is all that separates this from a far larger clone, so a read error is likely. The chain joins TRBV30 to TRBJ1-5; unclear D gene. The germline CDR1 and CDR2 sequences are GTSNPN and SVGIG (reference sequence). There are 14 residues in the CDR3. This CDR3 reads CALSVLQENQPQHF. The DNA for the CDR3 is TGTGCCTTGAGTGTATTGCAGGAGAATCAGCCCCAGCATTTT.

A word on this clone: At the DNA level, this CDR3 is encoded by other sequences in the same sample as well. The V gene is TRBV5-1, the J gene TRBJ2-1; a possible D gene is TRBD1 (6 bases). Germline V gives CDR1 SGHRS, CDR2 YFSETQ. The CDR3 length is 13 residues. V dropped 0 bases and J dropped 7 bases, with 8 bases sitting between them. CDR3 bases: TGCGCCAGCAGCTTGGGCAGGGGTAATGAGCAGTTCTTC. Translating gives CASSLGRGNEQFF.

This clone appeared once. The chain couples TRBV11-2 to TRBJ2-3; maybe TRBD2 (6 bases). Germline V gene sequence: CDR1 SGHAT, CDR2 FQNNGV. V lost 6 bases and J lost 2, with 12 bases in between. CDR3 length: 14 residues. The CDR3: CASRRTTSTDTQYF. The DNA for the CDR3 is TGTGCCAGCAGAAGGACTACGTCCACAGATACGCAGTATTTT.

The chain combines TRBV28 with TRBJ1-1; no clear D. V was clipped by 7 bases and J by 7 bases, with 25 bases between them. Germline V CDR1 and CDR2: MDHEN, SYDVKM. The CDR3 has 16 amino acids. CDR3 coding DNA: TGTGCCAGCATTGGTAGGGCAAGCCTAGGATATAATGAAGCTTTCTTT. This translates into CASIGRASLGYNEAFF.

The V call is TRBV7-7, the J call TRBJ2-3, with unresolved D. This CDR3 spans 14 amino acids. The V and J ends lost 5 bases and 2 bases respectively, with 11 bases between them. Germline-derived CDR1 and CDR2 are SSHAT and FNYEAQ (reference sequence). The CDR3 reads CASSRTGYTDTQYF. CDR3 sequence (DNA): TGTGCCAGCAGCAGGACGGGCTACACAGATACGCAGTATTTT. Variable domain in full (rest from reference TRBV7-7 and TRBJ2-3): GAGVSQSPRYKVTKRGQDVTLRCDPISSHATLYWYQQALGQGPEFLTYFNYEAQPDKSGLPSDRFSAERPEGSISTLTIQRTEQRDSAMYRCASSRTGYTDTQYFGPGTRLTVL.

The chain is built from TRBV2 and TRBJ2-7; TRBD1 aligns across 9 bases. Trimming cost V 10 bases and J 6 bases; bases outside gene matches: 16. The CDR3 runs to 15 residues. Germline CDR1 and CDR2: SNHLY and FYNNEI. CDR3: CATQPQTGGISEQYF. CDR3 DNA: TGTGCCACCCAACCTCAAACAGGGGGCATCTCCGAGCAGTACTTC. Drawing the rest from reference TRBV2 and TRBJ2-7, the complete variable domain is EPEVTQTPSHQVTQMGQEVILRCVPISNHLYFYWYRQILGQKVEFLVSFYNNEISEKSEIFDDQFSVERPDGSNFTLKIRSTKLEDSAMYFCATQPQTGGISEQYFGPGTRLTVT.

This chain joins TRBV7-8 and TRBJ1-2; D uncertain. Trimming cost V 0 bases and J 6 bases, with 8 bases left between them. The germline V gene encodes CDR1 SGHVS and CDR2 FQNEAQ. The CDR3 sequence is 13 residues long. The CDR3 region is CASSLAVRDGYTF. CDR3 nucleotides: TGTGCCAGCAGCTTAGCCGTTCGGGATGGCTACACCTTC.

In this sample, this clone turned up a few times. This rearrangement joins TRBV19 to TRBJ1-4, with D uncertain. This CDR3 has 12 amino acids. V dropped 3 bases and J dropped 7 bases, with 6 bases sitting between them. Per the germline V gene, CDR1 is LNHDA and CDR2 is SQIVND (reference sequence). The CDR3 nucleotides are TGTGCCAGTAGTATCCGCAGTGAAAAACTGTTTTTT. This gives the protein CASSIRSEKLFF.

The chain employs TRBV28 and TRBJ1-1; D possibly corresponds to TRBD1 (6 bases). This CDR3 comprises 11 residues. CDR1 is MDHEN, CDR2 SYDVKM, per germline. Trimming left V 6 bases short and J 6 bases short, with 8 bases between. CDR3 nucleotides: TGTGCCAGCAGGGGGACATCTGAAGCTTTCTTT. This encodes CASRGTSEAFF. The full variable domain, its missing parts supplied by reference TRBV28 and TRBJ1-1, is DVKVTQSSRYLVKRTGEKVFLECVQDMDHENMFWYRQDPGLGLRLIYFSYDVKMKEKGDIPEGYSVSREKKERFSLILESASTNQTSMYLCASRGTSEAFFGQGTRLTVV.

Turning to this clone: The sample holds other DNA sequences that translate to the same CDR3. The V and J genes are TRBV5-1 and TRBJ2-5, with D tentatively TRBD1 (5 bases). V lost 1 base to trimming and J lost 5 bases, with 9 bases between them. CDR1 is SGHRS and CDR2 is YFSETQ in the germline V gene. There are 13 residues in the CDR3. CDR3: CASSLQGAETQYF. The CDR3, as DNA: TGCGCCAGCAGCTTGCAGGGCGCGGAGACCCAGTACTTC.

The chain carries TRBV29-1 and TRBJ2-2; D might be TRBD2 (5 bases). The CDR3 spans 12 residues. V lost 7 bases and J lost 6, with 12 bases in between. CDR1 and CDR2 (germline): SQVTM, ANQGSEA. CDR3 sequence reads: CSARGPSGELFF. The CDR3 DNA reads TGCAGCGCTCGGGGTCCTTCCGGGGAGCTGTTTTTT.

In this sample, this clone turned up once. The chain recombines TRBV28 with TRBJ1-1; a possible D gene is TRBD1 (5 bases). CDR3 size: 14 residues. Trimming removed 8 bases from V and 0 bases from J, with 13 bases in between. The germline gives CDR1 MDHEN, CDR2 SYDVKM. CDR3 bases: TGTGCCAGCTACAGGCCATTTTTGAACACTGAAGCTTTCTTT. Translated, it gives CASYRPFLNTEAFF.

The CDR3 region is CASSERDRETQYF. The DNA of the CDR3 is TGTGCCAGCAGTGAACGGGACCGAGAGACCCAGTACTTC. The chain employs TRBV6-1 and TRBJ2-5, with D tentatively TRBD1 or TRBD2 (5 bases each). Trimming took 2 bases from V and 4 from J, leaving 8 bases between them. The CDR3 extends over 13 amino acids. The V gene's germline CDR1 is MNHNS and CDR2 SASEGT.

CDR3 coding DNA: TGTGCCACAACAGGGCTTTACACTGAAGCTTTCTTT. It codes for CATTGLYTEAFF. This sequence joins TRBV28 and TRBJ1-1; a possible D gene is TRBD1 (6 bases). The V end was cut by 10 bases, the J end by 3 bases, with 12 bases between. The germline V gene encodes CDR1 MDHEN and CDR2 SYDVKM. The length of the CDR3 is 12 residues. Based on the CDR3 plus reference TRBV28 and TRBJ1-1, the full variable domain is DVKVTQSSRYLVKRTGEKVFLECVQDMDHENMFWYRQDPGLGLRLIYFSYDVKMKEKGDIPEGYSVSREKKERFSLILESASTNQTSMYLCATTGLYTEAFFGQGTRLTVV.

Points on this clone: Other DNA sequences in this sample translate to the same CDR3. The chain recombines TRBV5-1 with TRBJ2-7; 12 nucleotides agree with TRBD2. The CDR3 consists of 16 residues. V gave up 0 bases and J gave up 1 base; unmatched junction bases: 2. CDR1 and CDR2 (germline): SGHRS, YFSETQ. The CDR3 reads CASSLGTSGASYEQYF. CDR3 nucleotide sequence: TGCGCCAGCAGCTTGGGGACTAGCGGGGCTTCCTACGAGCAGTACTTC.

As for this clone: A much bigger clone sits one base away, suggesting this may be a read error. The chain couples TRBV25-1 to TRBJ2-7; D may match TRBD1 or TRBD2 (6 bases each). This CDR3 has 15 residues. The germline gives CDR1 MGHDK, CDR2 SYGVNS. The CDR3 bases are TGTGCCAGCAGTGAATCGGAGGGGGTAGGCTACGAGCAGTGCTTC. It yields the protein CASSESEGVGYEQCF.

The chain employs TRBV9 and TRBJ2-5, with TRBD1 matching 11 bases. The CDR3 spans 17 residues. CDR1 is SGDLS, CDR2 YYNGEE, per germline. V was clipped by 5 bases and J by 1 base; unmatched bases: 10. The CDR3 DNA is TGTGCCAGCAGTGAGATTCTGGGACAGGGGGGCCAAGAGACCCAGTACTTC. This gives the protein CASSEILGQGGQETQYF.

With regard to this clone: The same CDR3 can be traced to other DNA sequences in this sample. This rearrangement joins TRBV29-1 to TRBJ2-3; D is possibly TRBD1 (5 bases). Trimming cost V 6 bases and J 1 base, with 8 bases left between them. The germline V gene encodes CDR1 SQVTM and CDR2 ANQGSEA. This CDR3 has 12 amino acids. CDR3 protein: CSVTTGTDTQYF. Written as DNA, the CDR3 is TGCAGCGTGACGACAGGCACAGATACGCAGTATTTT.

The table lists this clone with a count of one. The junction does not match germline at one end; this may be a read error. The rearrangement joins TRBV10-3 to TRBJ2-7; TRBD2 might be the D (6 bases). Germline-derived CDR1 and CDR2 are ENHRY and SYGVKD. The length of the CDR3 is 13 residues. This CDR3 is CAISTGLLSEQHF. As DNA, the CDR3 is TGTGCCATCAGTACGGGACTCCTCTCCGAGCAGCACTTC.

The chain recombines TRBV7-3 with TRBJ2-7; D might be TRBD1 (5 bases). This CDR3 spans 14 amino acids. Germline V gene lookup returns CDR1 SGHTA and CDR2 FQGTGA. Deletions cut 5 bases from V and 7 bases from J, with 18 bases between. The chain's CDR3 is CASSEGPIRAEQYF. The CDR3 DNA follows: TGTGCCAGCAGCGAAGGACCGATCAGGGCGGAGCAGTACTTC.

This chain joins TRBV2 and TRBJ2-3, with D uncertain. Germline V lookup: CDR1 SNHLY, CDR2 FYNNEI. Trimming cost V 5 bases and J 13 bases, with 16 bases left between them. This CDR3 region has 12 residues. The CDR3 here is CASSSVVLGKYF. CDR3 bases: TGTGCCAGCAGTTCGGTTGTCCTGGGAAAGTATTTT.

The V gene is TRBV18, the J gene TRBJ1-1; 7 bases are shared with TRBD1. The CDR3 sequence is 14 residues long. Per the germline V gene, CDR1 is KGHSH and CDR2 is LQKENI. With V trimmed by 3 bases and J by 5 bases, 6 bases remained unmatched. This CDR3 reads CASSPDRVVTEAFF. The CDR3, as DNA: TGTGCCAGCTCACCTGACAGGGTGGTTACTGAAGCTTTCTTT.

This chain uses TRBV7-3 with TRBJ1-2, with D unresolved. The germline V gene has CDR1 SGHTA and CDR2 FQGTGA. The CDR3 has 17 amino acids. V lost 1 base and J lost 2, with 17 bases in between. In DNA form, the CDR3 reads TGTGCCAGCAGCTTAAACGCAGCCAGCCCGAGAAACTATGGCTACACCTTC. Protein: CASSLNAASPRNYGYTF. Supplemented by reference TRBV7-3 and TRBJ1-2, the full variable domain reads GAGVSQTPSNKVTEKGKYVELRCDPISGHTALYWYRQSLGQGPEFLIYFQGTGAADDSGLPNDRFFAVRPEGSVSTLKIQRTERGDSAVYLCASSLNAASPRNYGYTFGSGTRLTVV.

This chain links TRBV19 with TRBJ1-4, with D tentatively TRBD1 (5 bases). Germline V gene sequence: CDR1 LNHDA, CDR2 SQIVND (reference sequence). V was cut by 5 bases and J by 6 bases, with 13 bases left in between. The CDR3 length is 14 residues. CDR3: CASSVETAHEKLFF. The CDR3 bases are TGTGCCAGTAGTGTTGAGACAGCGCATGAAAAACTGTTTTTT.

The chain links TRBV19 to TRBJ1-5; D is undetermined. CDR3 length equals 17 residues. Trimming took off 3 bases at V and 0 bases at J, with 15 bases between the two ends. Germline-derived CDR1 and CDR2 are LNHDA and SQIVND (reference sequence). The CDR3 loop is CASSITDKTYSNQPQHF. Written as DNA, the CDR3 is TGTGCCAGTAGTATTACTGACAAGACATATAGCAATCAGCCCCAGCATTTT.

The chain employs TRBV7-6 and TRBJ2-1, with D perhaps matching TRBD1 (6 bases). V was cut by 8 bases and J by 11 bases, with 13 bases left in between. The CDR3 has 11 residues. CDR1 is SGHVS and CDR2 is FNYEAQ in the germline V gene. The CDR3 coding sequence is TGTGCCAGCGGGACGGGGACAAAGCAGTTCTTC. Translation: CASGTGTKQFF. Complete variable domain (other parts from reference TRBV7-6 and TRBJ2-1): GAGVSQSPRYKVTKRGQDVALRCDPISGHVSLYWYRQALGQGPEFLTYFNYEAQQDKSGLPNDRFSAERPEGSISTLTIQRTEQRDSAMYRCASGTGTKQFFGPGTRLTVL.

The V gene is TRBV7-8, the J gene TRBJ2-2; 12 bases align to TRBD2. Germline loops: CDR1 SGHVS, CDR2 FQNEAQ. The trim removed 0 bases at V and 6 bases at J, leaving 11 bases unmatched. The length of the CDR3 is 19 residues. The DNA for the CDR3 is TGTGCCAGCAGCTTAGCGCGAAGGCTAGCGGGAGGGCCAGCCGGGGAGCTGTTTTTT. Amino acids: CASSLARRLAGGPAGELFF. Based on the CDR3 plus reference TRBV7-8 and TRBJ2-2, the full variable domain is GAGVSQSPRYKVAKRGQDVALRCDPISGHVSLFWYQQALGQGPEFLTYFQNEAQLDKSGLPSDRFFAERPEGSVSTLKIQRTQQEDSAVYLCASSLARRLAGGPAGELFFGEGSRLTVL.

The chain joins TRBV25-1 to TRBJ1-3; 9 bases map to TRBD1. Germline CDR1 and CDR2: MGHDK and SYGVNS. There are 15 residues in the CDR3. The junction had 6 bases not matched to a gene; V was cut back by 5 bases and J by 4 bases. CDR3 in DNA: TGTGCCAGCAGTTTCACTACAGGGGGCGGAAACACCATATATTTT. Protein: CASSFTTGGGNTIYF.

The V call is TRBV30, the J call TRBJ1-5; perhaps TRBD1 as D (5 bases). Trimming stripped 0 bases from V and 6 bases from J, with 9 bases between. In germline, CDR1 is GTSNPN, CDR2 SVGIG (reference sequence). There are 13 residues in the CDR3. CDR3 DNA sequence: TGTGCCTGGAGTGTGGGGGGAGCTCAGCCCCAGCATTTT. Translation: CAWSVGGAQPQHF.